Below are 15 T cell receptor beta chains sequenced from a single sample in a study of cytomegalovirus exposure and HLA in healthy donors. Primers included in the PCR were 60 Vbeta and 13 Jbeta primers. Data came from immunoSEQ multiplex PCR; TCRdb stores just in-frame clones and leaves some out. This sample carries 120,000 to 150,000 clones, roughly three quarters of them seen once, and the ten largest clones take approximately 0.9%. Sequences were obtained from PBMCs. All receptors come from a man between 18 and 35 years old in good health and CMV-seronegative.

The chain employs TRBV7-2 and TRBJ1-2; possibly TRBD1 for D (6 bases). CDR1 SGHTA and CDR2 FQGNSA come from the germline V gene. The CDR3 sequence is 15 residues long. V was trimmed by 5 bases and J by 1 base, leaving 14 bases between them. The CDR3 DNA sequence: TGTGCCAGCAGCGTAAGGACAGACCTTAACTATGGCTACACCTTC. The encoded protein is CASSVRTDLNYGYTF.

For this clone: A junction boundary mismatches the germline segment, possibly from a read error. The V call is TRBV7-9, the J call TRBJ1-2; possible D gene TRBD1, 5 bases. The CDR3 contains 15 residues. Per the germline V gene, CDR1 is SEHNR and CDR2 is FQNEAQ (reference sequence). The CDR3 sequence: CSSILLPGYNYGYTF. As DNA, the CDR3 is TGTTCCAGCATTCTCCTGCCAGGGTATAACTATGGCTACACCTTC.

The chain combines TRBV2 with TRBJ2-2, with TRBD2 matching 8 bases. This CDR3 comprises 14 residues. The germline V gene encodes CDR1 SNHLY and CDR2 FYNNEI. Trimming removed 6 bases from V and 5 bases from J; junction bases left unmatched: 5. The CDR3 region has the DNA TGTGCCAGCAGGCTAGCGGGTGGGACCGGGGAGCTGTTTTTT. Its translation is CASRLAGGTGELFF. The variable domain in full, with the rest retrieved from reference TRBV2 and TRBJ2-2, is EPEVTQTPSHQVTQMGQEVILRCVPISNHLYFYWYRQILGQKVEFLVSFYNNEISEKSEIFDDQFSVERPDGSNFTLKIRSTKLEDSAMYFCASRLAGGTGELFFGEGSRLTVL.

In this sample, this clone turned up a few times. CDR3 in amino acids: CASSTPGGPGYTF. CDR3 DNA sequence: TGTGCCAGCAGCACTCCGGGAGGGCCTGGCTACACCTTC. V and J are TRBV5-6 and TRBJ1-2; D ambiguous. The CDR3 has 13 amino acids. Germline CDR1 and CDR2: SGHDT and YYEEEE. The V and J ends lost 4 bases and 7 bases respectively, with 14 bases between them.

The chain carries TRBV4-3 and TRBJ1-5; TRBD1 might be the D (6 bases). Between the trimmed V and J ends, which lost 0 bases and 5 bases, there was a span of 11 bases. The CDR3 is made up of 15 amino acids. The germline gives CDR1 LGHNA, CDR2 YSLEER. CDR3: CASSQDSTGYQPQHF. CDR3 in DNA: TGCGCCAGCAGCCAAGATTCAACAGGGTATCAGCCCCAGCATTTT.

The chain recombines TRBV19 with TRBJ2-2; 11 nucleotides agree with TRBD1. J was trimmed by 6 bases and V by 6 bases; bases with no gene match: 6. CDR3 length: 15 amino acids. Germline V gene data show CDR1 as LNHDA and CDR2 as SQIVND (reference sequence). The CDR3 region is CASRRTGGTPGELFF. CDR3 nucleotide sequence: TGTGCCAGTAGGAGGACAGGGGGCACCCCCGGGGAGCTGTTTTTT.

The chain is built from TRBV19 and TRBJ1-1; no firm D call. In germline, CDR1 is LNHDA, CDR2 SQIVND (reference sequence). The CDR3 runs 11 residues. V lost 7 bases to trimming and J lost 10 bases, with 13 bases between them. The CDR3 is CASKGAVTAFF. CDR3 DNA: TGTGCCAGTAAGGGAGCGGTGACAGCTTTCTTT.

V is TRBV6-6 and J is TRBJ2-2; 9 bases match TRBD1. This CDR3 contains 15 residues. The junction had 4 bases not matched to a gene; V was cut back by 4 bases and J by 4 bases. From germline, CDR1 is MNHNY and CDR2 SVGAGI (reference sequence). The CDR3 region is CASSFLDRGTGELFF. The CDR3 region has the DNA TGTGCCAGCAGTTTTTTGGACAGGGGCACCGGGGAGCTGTTTTTT.

The sample holds a few counts of this clone. CDR3 sequence reads: CASSTQDRIDSGNTIYF. CDR3 coding DNA: TGCGCCAGCAGCACCCAGGACAGGATAGACTCTGGAAACACCATATATTTT. The chain carries TRBV4-3 and TRBJ1-3; 7 positions agree with TRBD1. Germline CDR1 is LGHNA and CDR2 is YSLEER. This CDR3 has 17 amino acids. Trimming removed 5 bases from V and 0 bases from J; junction bases left unmatched: 10.

Worth noting for this clone: Other DNA sequences of this sample code for an identical CDR3. CDR3 protein: CASSLMAGGQETQYF. The CDR3 region has the DNA TGTGCCAGCAGCTTAATGGCGGGGGGGCAAGAGACCCAGTACTTC. J is TRBJ2-5 and V is TRBV7-9, with 9 bases matching TRBD2. Trimming cost V 2 bases and J 2 bases; bases outside gene matches: 3. The CDR3 is 15 amino acids. Germline lookup yields CDR1 SEHNR and CDR2 FQNEAQ (reference sequence).

This chain links TRBV9 with TRBJ1-1; TRBD1 is a possible D gene (5 bases). The ends were cut back, 0 bases at V and 2 bases at J, with 11 bases in the middle. Germline values: CDR1 SGDLS, CDR2 YYNGEE. This CDR3 comprises 15 residues. For the CDR3, the DNA is TGTGCCAGCAGCGTAGGTCAGGGTGGAAACACTGAAGCTTTCTTT. This codes for CASSVGQGGNTEAFF.

The chain recombines TRBV15 with TRBJ1-1; a possible D gene is TRBD1 (5 bases). The CDR3 covers 16 residues. The germline gives CDR1 LNHNV, CDR2 YYDKDF (reference sequence). V was pared by 0 bases and J by 5 bases, with 16 bases between. CDR3 nucleotide sequence: TGTGCCACCAGCAGAGATAGCCCCAGGGCAAGAACTGAAGCTTTCTTT. Its protein is CATSRDSPRARTEAFF. Full variable domain (remainder filled in from reference TRBV15 and TRBJ1-1): DAMVIQNPRYQVTQFGKPVTLSCSQTLNHNVMYWYQQKSSQAPKLLFHYYDKDFNNEADTPDNFQSRRPNTSFCFLDIRSPGLGDTAMYLCATSRDSPRARTEAFFGQGTRLTVV.

The chain combines TRBV27 with TRBJ1-6, with TRBD1 as a possible D gene (5 bases). The germline V and J ends were trimmed by 6 bases and 7 bases, with 22 bases remaining between them. Germline loops: CDR1 MNHEY, CDR2 SMNVEV (reference sequence). The CDR3 covers 17 residues. The DNA for the CDR3 is TGTGCCAGCAGCCTTACCCCTGGCGGGACGGTCAATTCACCCCTCCACTTT. Translation gives CASSLTPGGTVNSPLHF.

This clone was observed a handful of times. V and J are TRBV11-2 and TRBJ1-6; no firm D call. The germline V gene has CDR1 SGHAT and CDR2 FQNNGV. V lost 5 bases and J 0 bases, leaving 11 bases between the germline ends. The CDR3 is made up of 16 amino acids. For the CDR3, the DNA is TGTGCCAGCAGCCCCAGGTTAAGCTCCTATAATTCACCCCTCCACTTT. Amino acids: CASSPRLSSYNSPLHF.

This sequence joins TRBV29-1 and TRBJ1-1; no reliable D call. V lost 7 bases and J 1 base, leaving 13 bases between the germline ends. CDR3 length equals 13 residues. Germline CDR1 and CDR2: SQVTM and ANQGSEA. CDR3 protein: CSATDGENTEAFF. The CDR3 nucleotides read TGCAGCGCTACCGACGGGGAGAACACTGAAGCTTTCTTT.